This T cell receptor beta chain was captured by sequencing in a study of CD8+CD57+ T cells in acquired aplastic anemia. Overall study results and limits: The same twenty-nine CD8+ CDR3 sequences occurred in patients and in controls. The diversity of CD8+CD57+ cells in patients was lower than that of total CD4+ and CD8+ pools.

CD8+CD57+ cell expansion had been shown by flow cytometry in patients chosen for sequencing. Germline-derived CDR1 and CDR2 are SQVTM and ANQGSEA. This CDR3 has 13 residues. V gave up 7 bases and J gave up 4 bases; unmatched junction bases: 5. About this clonotype: What it recognizes is unknown.

The template used for profiling TCR beta VDJ and CDR3 was genomic DNA. TCRdb independently ran MiXCR on the reads; one entry per CDR3 protein. The top ten clones hold more than 70% of a sample with about 20,000 distinct CDR3 sequences, almost 40% of them seen once. V gene TRBV29-1 combines with J gene TRBJ2-1; the match to TRBD1 covers 9 bases. The sequence derives from a human donor with aplastic anemia. Sequenced material: CD8+CD57+ T cells sorted from PBMCs. Regarding subset: bead-enriched CD8+CD57+ effector memory T cells from SAA patients. The DNA for the CDR3 is TGCAGCGGCGGACAGGGGACGTACAATGAGCAGTTCTTC. This translates into CSGGQGTYNEQFF.